Below are 6 T cell receptor beta chains sequenced from a single sample in a study of blood T cell repertoires in COVID-19. Clones were sequenced by immunoSEQ multiplex PCR, and TCRdb holds only the in-frame ones, with some missing. This table has around 260,000 clones, about 88% appearing once. The specimen sequenced was peripheral blood. These receptors came from a woman in her sixties or seventies with COVID-19, enrolled during active disease.

J is TRBJ1-5 and V is TRBV10-3; D is perhaps TRBD1 (5 bases). Germline CDR1 reads ENHRY; CDR2 reads SYGVKD. Trimming pared 5 bases from V and 4 bases from J, leaving 9 bases between. The CDR3 has 13 residues. The CDR3 here is CAISSQENQPQHF. The CDR3 bases are TGTGCCATCAGTTCACAGGAGAATCAGCCCCAGCATTTT.

The chain employs TRBV7-2 and TRBJ1-2; D is possibly TRBD1 (5 bases). The CDR3 covers 15 residues. CDR1 and CDR2 from the germline V gene are SGHTA and FQGNSA. Between the trimmed V and J ends, which lost 0 bases and 4 bases, there was a span of 12 bases. The DNA of the CDR3 is TGTGCCAGCAGCTTAGCTGGGGGGGACCGCTATGGCTACACCTTC. This encodes CASSLAGGDRYGYTF.

This chain joins TRBV5-4 and TRBJ2-2; no definite D call. Germline V lookup: CDR1 SGHNT, CDR2 YYREEE (reference sequence). This CDR3 is 16 amino acids long. The V and J ends lost 1 base and 0 bases respectively, with 10 bases between them. CDR3 bases: TGTGCCAGCAGCTTGAAACTGCAACCGAACACCGGGGAGCTGTTTTTT. Protein sequence: CASSLKLQPNTGELFF.

This clone was recorded once. This rearrangement joins TRBV7-9 to TRBJ2-1; a weak D match, TRBD2 (6 bases). V lost 11 bases, J lost 4 bases, and 15 bases lay in between. The CDR3 extends over 13 amino acids. Germline V gene sequence: CDR1 SEHNR, CDR2 FQNEAQ (reference sequence). The CDR3 DNA reads TGTGCCTGGGCTAGCGCGAGTTACAATGAGCAGTTCTTC. This sequence encodes CAWASASYNEQFF.

The chain links TRBV28 to TRBJ2-5; a possible D gene is TRBD2 (5 bases). There are 15 residues in the CDR3. Per germline, CDR1 MDHEN and CDR2 SYDVKM. Trimming removed 6 bases from V and 1 base from J, with 15 bases in between. CDR3 nucleotide sequence: TGTGCCAGCAGCATCTCGGGCGAGGGCCAAGAGACCCAGTACTTC. Translated, it gives CASSISGEGQETQYF. Full variable domain (rest looked up from reference TRBV28 and TRBJ2-5): DVKVTQSSRYLVKRTGEKVFLECVQDMDHENMFWYRQDPGLGLRLIYFSYDVKMKEKGDIPEGYSVSREKKERFSLILESASTNQTSMYLCASSISGEGQETQYFGPGTRLLVL.

The chain is built from TRBV27 and TRBJ1-2; 8 bases are a match to TRBD1. V trimming: 5 bases; J trimming: 1 base; junction bases outside the gene matches: 18. Germline V gene sequence: CDR1 MNHEY, CDR2 SMNVEV (reference sequence). The CDR3 totals 19 residues. DNA of the CDR3: TGTGCCAGCAGTGACCTGACAGGGGCGGCTGGCTTACTTAACTATGGCTACACCTTC. This encodes CASSDLTGAAGLLNYGYTF.